This T cell receptor beta chain was observed in a study of neurological immune-mediated disorders. J was trimmed by 7 bases and V by 6 bases; bases with no gene match: 5. Germline CDR1 is ENHRY and CDR2 is SYGVKD. CDR3 size: 12 residues. In each sequencing run, over 180 million TCR-beta sequences were generated from 15-18 subjects. TCRdb re-called the 5' RACE reads with MiXCR, one entry per CDR3 protein. The sample carries roughly 89,000 distinct CDR3 sequences, around 2.6% recorded once. This clonotype was observed at least ten times. Material: PBMCs. The genes are TRBV10-3 and TRBJ1-1; 7 bases are shared with TRBD1. This TCR came from a woman aged 25 to 45 with multiple sclerosis. The CDR3 nucleotides are TGTGCCATCAGAGGGAGGGGGCTTGAAGCTTTCTTT. Protein sequence: CAIRGRGLEAFF.